A single sample gave rise to the 19 T cell receptor beta chains below, sequenced in a study of control samples from healthy donors and cancer patients. Here immunoSEQ multiplex PCR was the method, and the copy in TCRdb shows in-frame clones only, minus some. The sample has 390,000 or so clones; more than 80% are singletons. Sequences were obtained from PBMCs. These receptors were collected from a man aged 35 to 55 with head and neck cancer.

V and J are TRBV10-2 and TRBJ2-7; 11 bases are shared with TRBD1. Germline V gene lookup returns CDR1 WSHSY and CDR2 SAAADI. Trimming removed 8 bases from V and 3 bases from J; junction bases left unmatched: 6. The CDR3 covers 14 residues. As DNA, the CDR3 is TGCGCCAGCTCTGGGGGGACAGGGGGCTACGAGCAGTACTTC. It translates to CASSGGTGGYEQYF.

The chain combines TRBV29-1 with TRBJ2-7, with TRBD1 identical over 9 bases. The CDR3 contains 14 residues. Germline lookup yields CDR1 SQVTM and CDR2 ANQGSEA. V shed 2 bases and J 4 bases; nucleotides not matched to a gene: 6. CDR3 sequence (DNA): TGCAGCGTTGAACCGGGACAGGGCGGGTACGAGCAGTACTTC. Translation: CSVEPGQGGYEQYF.

The rearrangement links TRBV6-9 to TRBJ2-7; 8 bases line up with TRBD2. V was pared by 5 bases and J by 8 bases, with 11 bases of the junction left unmatched. In germline, CDR1 is MNHGY, CDR2 SVAAGI. The CDR3 totals 14 residues. CDR3 DNA sequence: TGTGCCAGCAGTCAACTGCGGGGGGCCGGGAAGCAGTACTTC. This translates into CASSQLRGAGKQYF.

The chain combines TRBV5-1 with TRBJ2-2, with D possibly being TRBD1 (6 bases). Germline assignment: CDR1 SGHRS and CDR2 YFSETQ. The CDR3 totals 16 residues. V lost 2 bases to trimming and J lost 1 base, with 12 bases between them. The chain's CDR3 is CASSFTQGLNTGELFF. CDR3 coding DNA: TGCGCCAGCAGCTTTACACAGGGATTGAACACCGGGGAGCTGTTTTTT.

The gene calls are TRBV29-1 and TRBJ2-6; D is uncertain. The CDR3 length is 17 residues. V gave up 4 bases and J gave up 0 bases, with 16 bases separating them. Germline V gene data show CDR1 as SQVTM and CDR2 as ANQGSEA. The CDR3 DNA is TGCAGCGTTGTGTTGCCAGAATCGAGCTCTGGGGCCAACGTCCTGACTTTC. This translates into CSVVLPESSSGANVLTF.

The rearrangement links TRBV5-4 to TRBJ2-7; 8 positions agree with TRBD2. This CDR3 is built from 16 residues. Looked up from germline, CDR1 is SGHNT and CDR2 is YYREEE (reference sequence). The J segment lost 6 bases and the V segment lost 4 bases, leaving 15 bases of the junction unmatched. CDR3 amino acids: CASSGLFSGAVGEQYF. The CDR3 bases are TGTGCCAGCAGCGGCCTTTTTAGCGGGGCGGTGGGCGAGCAGTACTTC.

This clone was observed once. The chain recombines TRBV27 with TRBJ2-1; 12 bases agree with TRBD2. Trimming took 6 bases from V and 0 from J; bases not matched to a gene: 9. Germline assignment: CDR1 MNHEY and CDR2 SMNVEV (reference sequence). The CDR3 extends over 18 amino acids. The CDR3 DNA reads TGTGCCAGCAGCCCCGGACTAGCGGGGCCCAGCTCCTACAATGAGCAGTTCTTC. This gives the protein CASSPGLAGPSSYNEQFF.

J is TRBJ2-1 and V is TRBV11-3; D may be TRBD2 (5 bases). The CDR3 consists of 15 residues. CDR1 is SGHNT, CDR2 YENEEA, per germline. Trimming pared 0 bases from V and 8 bases from J, leaving 14 bases between. In nucleotides, the CDR3 is TGTGCCAGCAGCTTAGAAGGCCTAGTCGGGGATGAGCAGTTCTTC. Translation: CASSLEGLVGDEQFF. Supplemented by reference TRBV11-3 and TRBJ2-1, the full variable domain reads EAGVVQSPRYKIIEKKQPVAFWCNPISGHNTLYWYLQNLGQGPELLIRYENEEAVDDSQLPKDRFSAERLKGVDSTLKIQPAELGDSAVYLCASSLEGLVGDEQFFGPGTRLTVL.

The chain combines TRBV19 with TRBJ1-4; the D gene is possibly TRBD1 (5 bases). V gave up 6 bases and J gave up 8 bases, with 13 bases separating them. Germline CDR1 and CDR2: LNHDA and SQIVND (reference sequence). This CDR3 has 13 residues. In nucleotides, the CDR3 is TGTGCCAGTAGGCGTGGTAGGGACGAAAAACTGTTTTTT. The encoded protein is CASRRGRDEKLFF.

The chain links TRBV7-3 to TRBJ2-7, with 9 positions matching TRBD1. CDR1 and CDR2 (germline): SGHTA, FQGTGA. This CDR3 comprises 15 residues. With V trimmed by 5 bases and J by 5 bases, 10 bases remained unmatched. CDR3 nucleotides: TGTGCCAGCAGCGCCCAGGGACAGGGCTACGACGAGCAGTACTTC. Amino acids: CASSAQGQGYDEQYF.

The gene calls are TRBV9 and TRBJ1-4; 7 bases match TRBD1. The germline gives CDR1 SGDLS, CDR2 YYNGEE. V dropped 0 bases and J dropped 9; count of bases not matched to a gene: 5. This CDR3 spans 14 amino acids. The CDR3 nucleotides read TGTGCCAGCAGCGTAGGGCGACAGGGACAAAAACTGTTTTTT. It yields the protein CASSVGRQGQKLFF.

The V call is TRBV6-5, the J call TRBJ1-5, with 10 positions matching TRBD1. The CDR3 sequence is 15 residues long. V shed 5 bases and J 6 bases; nucleotides not matched to a gene: 7. Per germline, CDR1 MNHEY and CDR2 SVGAGI. Here the CDR3 DNA reads TGTGCCAGCAGTCTCGGGACAGGGGTCGGTCAGCCCCAGCATTTT. Its protein is CASSLGTGVGQPQHF.

This clone was seen a single time. V and J are TRBV6-5 and TRBJ2-1; 9 nucleotides match TRBD2. J lost 7 bases, V lost 2 bases, and 3 bases had no gene match. This CDR3 is 14 amino acids long. From germline, CDR1 is MNHEY and CDR2 SVGAGI. As DNA, the CDR3 is TGTGCCAGCAGTTACGCTAGCGGGATTAATGAGCAGTTCTTC. Translating it yields CASSYASGINEQFF.

The chain has TRBV6-5 and TRBJ1-1; weak D call: TRBD1 (5 bases). The CDR3 is 16 residues long. The V end was cut by 2 bases, the J end by 6 bases, with 19 bases between. Germline loops: CDR1 MNHEY, CDR2 SVGAGI. Here the CDR3 reads CASSYGRGQEGPEAFF. CDR3 in DNA: TGTGCCAGCAGTTACGGCCGAGGACAAGAGGGTCCTGAAGCTTTCTTT.

The chain is built from TRBV12-5 and TRBJ1-1; TRBD1 matches 8 bases. The V segment lost 1 base and the J segment 3 bases; nucleotides outside the gene matches: 4. Germline V gives CDR1 LGHNT, CDR2 FRNRAP. This CDR3 contains 15 residues. The CDR3, as DNA: TGTGCTAGTGGTTTGGCCGACAGGGGAGACACTGAAGCTTTCTTT. Translating it yields CASGLADRGDTEAFF.

The chain employs TRBV7-2 and TRBJ1-1; D unresolved. This CDR3 spans 16 amino acids. Germline CDR1 and CDR2: SGHTA and FQGNSA. Deletions cut 1 base from V and 0 bases from J, with 12 bases between. CDR3 sequence (DNA): TGTGCCAGCAGCTTAGGGGTAACAATTATGAACACTGAAGCTTTCTTT. Its translation: CASSLGVTIMNTEAFF.

This clone was observed a single time. CDR3 in amino acids: CASRNGLASSTDTQYF. CDR3 DNA: TGCGCCAGCAGAAACGGACTAGCCTCTAGCACAGATACGCAGTATTTT. The chain links TRBV5-1 to TRBJ2-3, with TRBD2 identical over 8 bases. The V and J ends lost 5 bases and 0 bases, in that order; junction bases with no gene match: 8. The germline V gene encodes CDR1 SGHRS and CDR2 YFSETQ. The CDR3 covers 16 residues.

The chain employs TRBV28 and TRBJ2-5; 14 positions agree with TRBD2. The CDR3 is 17 residues long. The V gene end was trimmed by 5 bases and the J gene end by 1 base; junction bases not matched to a gene: 6. Per the germline V gene, CDR1 is MDHEN and CDR2 is SYDVKM. The CDR3 region is CASSGTSGSAPQETQYF. CDR3 coding DNA: TGTGCCAGCAGTGGGACTAGCGGGAGCGCCCCCCAAGAGACCCAGTACTTC.

The sample holds a few counts of this clone. The genes are TRBV3-1 (or the pseudogene TRBV3-2) and TRBJ1-2, with D perhaps matching TRBD1 (6 bases). Looked up from germline, CDR1 is LGHDT and CDR2 is YNNKEL (reference sequence). V lost 4 bases to trimming and J lost 4 bases, with 16 bases between them. The CDR3 covers 15 residues. The CDR3 sequence is CASSLAHQGGYGYTF. CDR3 nucleotide sequence: TGTGCCAGCAGCCTCGCGCACCAAGGGGGCTATGGCTACACCTTC.